The clone carrying this TCR beta chain turned up a few times. Its antigen is as yet unknown. TCR beta CDR3 sequences were amplified from RNA transcripts. TCR CDR3 underwent first-round RT-PCR with the HTBI primer set. One entry per CDR3 protein results from TCRdb running MiXCR on the multiplex PCR reads. The sample lists approximately 250,000 distinct CDR3 sequences; 24% were seen once. The study included ophthalmopathy patients with Clinical Activity Score at least 3, NOSPECS grade at least 4 and duration under 3 months. About 10 ml of fresh peripheral blood supplied the PBMCs. The CDR3 is 16 amino acids. Per germline, CDR1 MDHEN and CDR2 SYDVKM. Trimming removed 3 bases at V and 6 bases at J, with 20 bases between. This sample stems from a study of T cells in Graves' hyperthyroidism and ophthalmopathy. Overall study: Once the initial diagnosis was made, peripheral blood was obtained before any treatment.

Study-wide results and limits: Stable hyperthyroidism was separated from ophthalmopathy by a model based on 13 V-J features.

The V call is TRBV28, the J call TRBJ1-2; tentatively, D is TRBD1 (6 bases). The clonotype originates from a woman between 40 and 50 years old with Graves' ophthalmopathy. Input material: blood. The DNA for the CDR3 is TGTGCCAGCAGTTTGGGATACCAGACAAACAGGGATGGCTACACCTTC. Amino acids: CASSLGYQTNRDGYTF.